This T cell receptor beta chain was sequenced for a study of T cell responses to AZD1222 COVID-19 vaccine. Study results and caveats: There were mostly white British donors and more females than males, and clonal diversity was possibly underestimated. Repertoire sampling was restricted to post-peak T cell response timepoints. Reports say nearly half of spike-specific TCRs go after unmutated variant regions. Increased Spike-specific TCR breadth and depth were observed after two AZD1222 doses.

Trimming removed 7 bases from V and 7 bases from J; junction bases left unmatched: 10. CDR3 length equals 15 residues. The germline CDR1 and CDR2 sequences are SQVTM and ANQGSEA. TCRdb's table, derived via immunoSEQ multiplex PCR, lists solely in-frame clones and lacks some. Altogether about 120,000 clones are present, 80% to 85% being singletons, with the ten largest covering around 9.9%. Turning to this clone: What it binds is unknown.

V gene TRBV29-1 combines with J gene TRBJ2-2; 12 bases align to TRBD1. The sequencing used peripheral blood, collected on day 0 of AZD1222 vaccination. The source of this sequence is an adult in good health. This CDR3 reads CSAPGQGARYGELFF. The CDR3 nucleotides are TGCAGCGCTCCGGGACAGGGGGCGCGATACGGGGAGCTGTTTTTT.